Each of the 27 T cell receptor beta chains below was sequenced from the same sample in a study of T cell responses to AZD1222 COVID-19 vaccine. The table came from immunoSEQ multiplex PCR; TCRdb's copy has only in-frame clones and leaves some out. The sample lists more than 100,000 clones, almost 95% occurring once. Sequencing was performed on peripheral blood, taken on day 0 of AZD1222 vaccination. These receptors were taken from an adult in good health.

V and J are TRBV7-9 and TRBJ1-5, with 7 positions matching TRBD1. The CDR3 spans 15 residues. V shed 1 base and J 2 bases; nucleotides not matched to a gene: 2. Germline CDR1 and CDR2: SEHNR and FQNEAQ (reference sequence). CDR3 residues: CASSLGQGRNQPQHF. CDR3 sequence (DNA): TGTGCCAGCAGCTTAGGACAGGGCCGCAATCAGCCCCAGCATTTT.

The rearrangement joins TRBV5-1 to TRBJ1-1; D possibly corresponds to TRBD1 (5 bases). V lost 0 bases to trimming and J lost 4 bases, with 7 bases between them. The germline gives CDR1 SGHRS, CDR2 YFSETQ. This CDR3 is built from 13 residues. The chain's CDR3 is CASSLAGSTEAFF. The CDR3 DNA follows: TGCGCCAGCAGCTTGGCAGGGTCCACTGAAGCTTTCTTT.

The chain is built from TRBV30 and TRBJ2-3; D is unresolved. The CDR3 has 13 amino acids. Germline V gives CDR1 GTSNPN, CDR2 SVGIG (reference sequence). V was shortened by 0 bases and J by 4 bases, with 8 bases between the two germline ends. In nucleotides, the CDR3 is TGTGCCTGGAGTGTGGTAGCCGCAGATACGCAGTATTTT. Translated, it gives CAWSVVAADTQYF.

The V and J genes are TRBV5-8 and TRBJ2-5; D might be TRBD1 or TRBD2, each matching 5 bases. V dropped 0 bases and J dropped 8 bases, with 17 bases sitting between them. The germline CDR1 and CDR2 sequences are SGHTS and YDEGEE. The CDR3 covers 15 residues. The CDR3: CASSLARAGAGTQYF. The DNA for the CDR3 is TGTGCCAGCAGCTTGGCGCGGGCTGGGGCAGGAACCCAGTACTTC.

The J gene is TRBJ2-3, the V gene TRBV6-4, with TRBD1 as a possible D gene (5 bases). Trimming took 2 bases from V and 6 from J, leaving 9 bases between them. The CDR3 is 13 amino acids. The germline V gene has CDR1 MRHNA and CDR2 SNTAGT. Here the CDR3 DNA reads TGTGCCAGCAGTGACGGGGCCCCCGATACGCAGTATTTT. It codes for CASSDGAPDTQYF.

The gene calls are TRBV3-1 (or the pseudogene TRBV3-2) and TRBJ1-3, with no clear D. The ends were cut back, 3 bases at V and 0 bases at J, with 9 bases in the middle. The V gene's germline CDR1 is LGHDT and CDR2 YNNKEL (reference sequence). The CDR3 totals 15 residues. The CDR3 loop reads CASSQDTLSGNTIYF. CDR3 in DNA: TGTGCCAGCAGCCAGGATACCCTCTCTGGAAACACCATATATTTT.

This chain links TRBV9 with TRBJ1-5; D might be TRBD1 (5 bases). The germline V gene has CDR1 SGDLS and CDR2 YYNGEE. The CDR3 has 15 residues. The ends were cut back, 4 bases at V and 0 bases at J, with 11 bases in the middle. CDR3 DNA sequence: TGTGCCAGCAGCCCCCGGGGGTATAGCAATCAGCCCCAGCATTTT. It encodes CASSPRGYSNQPQHF.

The genes are TRBV7-3 and TRBJ2-3, with D perhaps matching TRBD1 (6 bases). From germline, CDR1 is SGHTA and CDR2 FQGTGA. This CDR3 is 15 amino acids long. V was pared by 5 bases and J by 0 bases, with 12 bases between. The DNA of the CDR3 is TGTGCCAGCAGCCCCGAGGGGGAAAGCACAGATACGCAGTATTTT. It specifies CASSPEGESTDTQYF.

This sequence joins TRBV2 and TRBJ2-2, with unresolved D. The ends were cut back, 1 base at V and 1 base at J, with 10 bases in the middle. This CDR3 contains 16 residues. Looked up from germline, CDR1 is SNHLY and CDR2 is FYNNEI. CDR3 sequence reads: CASSEVWAGNTGELFF. The CDR3 coding sequence is TGTGCCAGCAGTGAAGTTTGGGCCGGGAACACCGGGGAGCTGTTTTTT.

The chain is built from TRBV9 and TRBJ2-3, with D unresolved. V was shortened by 0 bases and J by 10 bases, with 6 bases between the two germline ends. The germline V gene encodes CDR1 SGDLS and CDR2 YYNGEE. This CDR3 has 11 amino acids. CDR3 residues: CASSVDGPQYF. DNA for the CDR3: TGTGCCAGCAGCGTAGATGGTCCGCAGTATTTT.

CDR3 sequence reads: CASSFRGGNNEQFF. CDR3 DNA sequence: TGTGCCAGCAGCTTCCGAGGGGGGAACAATGAGCAGTTCTTC. This chain uses TRBV5-6 with TRBJ2-1, with D tentatively TRBD1 or TRBD2 (6 bases each). Looked up from germline, CDR1 is SGHDT and CDR2 is YYEEEE. CDR3 length equals 14 residues. V lost 2 bases and J lost 5, with 11 bases in between. The full variable domain, its missing parts supplied by reference TRBV5-6 and TRBJ2-1, is DAGVTQSPTHLIKTRGQQVTLRCSPKSGHDTVSWYQQALGQGPQFIFQYYEEEERQRGNFPDRFSGHQFPNYSSELNVNALLLGDSALYLCASSFRGGNNEQFFGPGTRLTVL.

The genes are TRBV6-5 and TRBJ2-1; D could derive from TRBD1 or TRBD2 (5 bases each). In germline, CDR1 is MNHEY, CDR2 SVGAGI. V lost 10 bases and J 10 bases, leaving 23 bases between the germline ends. The CDR3 totals 14 residues. CDR3 residues: CAIFRDPPSWEQFF. The CDR3 coding sequence is TGTGCCATTTTTCGGGACCCCCCTTCGTGGGAGCAGTTCTTC.

V usage is TRBV18 and J usage is TRBJ1-2, with TRBD1 matching 7 bases. Trimming at V came to 1 base and at J to 6 bases, leaving 5 bases not matched to a gene. CDR1 and CDR2 from the germline V gene are KGHSH and LQKENI. This CDR3 has 14 amino acids. The CDR3 DNA reads as TGTGCCAGCTCACCACTACAGGGGTCCGATGGCTACACCTTC. Protein product: CASSPLQGSDGYTF.

This clone is classed as medium-sized. V gene TRBV12-2 combines with J gene TRBJ1-5; the D call of TRBD1 is as the table states it, not checked on the DNA. TRBV12-2 has pseudogene status. The CDR3 loop spans 17 amino acids. The CDR3, as DNA: TGTGCAAGTCGCCTTTCCCCACAGGGTTATAGCAATCAGCCCCAGCATTTT. This translates into CASRLSPQGYSNQPQHF.

V usage is TRBV29-1 and J usage is TRBJ1-1; unclear D gene. Trimming stripped 4 bases from V and 1 base from J, with 7 bases between. There are 12 residues in the CDR3. CDR1 SQVTM and CDR2 ANQGSEA come from the germline V gene. The DNA of the CDR3 is TGCAGCGTTGCCAGAGAGAACACTGAAGCTTTCTTT. This translates into CSVARENTEAFF.

Details on this clone: The junction does not match germline at one end; this may be a read error. V and J are TRBV7-7 and TRBJ2-3; possibly TRBD2 for D (6 bases). This CDR3 is 15 amino acids long. Germline CDR1 is SSHAT and CDR2 is FNYEAQ (reference sequence). The CDR3 protein is CASRRASDRTDTQYF. CDR3 bases: TGTGCTAGCAGGCGAGCTAGCGACCGCACAGATACGCAGTATTTT. Filled out from reference TRBV7-7 and TRBJ2-3, the complete variable domain reads GAGVSQSPRYKVTKRGQDVTLRCDPISSHATLYWYQQALGQGPEFLTYFNYEAQPDKSGLPSDRFSAERPEGSISTLTIQRTEQRDSAMYRCASRRASDRTDTQYFGPGTRLTVL.

V and J are TRBV11-3 and TRBJ1-1, with TRBD1 matching over 8 bases. CDR1 is SGHNT, CDR2 YENEEA, per germline. After removal of 4 bases from V and 3 bases from J, the junction contained 10 bases not matched to a gene. This CDR3 is 16 amino acids long. DNA of the CDR3: TGTGCCAGCAGCTCGCGACAGGGGATGCGTCACACTGAAGCTTTCTTT. It codes for CASSSRQGMRHTEAFF.

The CDR3 loop reads CASSKADSYGYTF. As DNA, the CDR3 is TGTGCCAGCAGCAAGGCGGACTCCTATGGCTACACCTTC. The V and J genes are TRBV9 and TRBJ1-2; D is ambiguous. V lost 4 bases and J lost 4, with 11 bases in between. Germline V CDR1 and CDR2: SGDLS, YYNGEE. The CDR3 is made up of 13 amino acids.

The gene calls are TRBV25-1 and TRBJ2-2; D is unclear. This CDR3 has 16 amino acids. Between the trimmed V and J ends, which lost 2 bases and 0 bases, there was a span of 10 bases. The germline V gene has CDR1 MGHDK and CDR2 SYGVNS. As DNA, the CDR3 is TGTGCCAGCAGTGAACGGTTGGGGACGAACACCGGGGAGCTGTTTTTT. This codes for CASSERLGTNTGELFF.

This sequence joins TRBV6-5 and TRBJ1-2, with D tentatively TRBD1 (5 bases). CDR3 length: 15 amino acids. V was trimmed by 6 bases and J by 5 bases, leaving 19 bases between them. Germline V CDR1 and CDR2: MNHEY, SVGAGI. In DNA form, the CDR3 reads TGTGCCAGCAGCCGTTCCATCGGACAAGGGTATGGCTACACCTTC. This codes for CASSRSIGQGYGYTF.

The chain combines TRBV9 with TRBJ1-3; the D is unclear. Germline CDR1 is SGDLS and CDR2 is YYNGEE. There are 13 residues in the CDR3. Trimming left V 3 bases short and J 4 bases short, with 8 bases between. CDR3 amino acids: CASSGLQGNTIYF. CDR3 sequence (DNA): TGTGCCAGCAGCGGGCTACAAGGAAACACCATATATTTT.

This clone showed up just once. The V gene is TRBV11-2, the J gene TRBJ1-1; no clear D gene. This CDR3 region has 13 residues. Germline V lookup: CDR1 SGHAT, CDR2 FQNNGV. Trimming took off 1 base at V and 6 bases at J, with 9 bases between the two ends. The CDR3 spells CASSLVEDAEAFF. CDR3 sequence (DNA): TGTGCCAGCAGCTTAGTTGAGGACGCTGAAGCTTTCTTT.

The chain links TRBV7-9 to TRBJ1-1; no definite D call. Germline CDR1 is SEHNR and CDR2 is FQNEAQ (reference sequence). CDR3 size: 13 residues. With 5 bases removed from V and 1 base from J, the gap between germline ends came to 8 bases. The CDR3 region is CASSPGGNTEAFF. CDR3 in DNA: TGTGCCAGCAGCCCTGGCGGGAACACTGAAGCTTTCTTT.

The J gene is TRBJ2-7, the V gene TRBV5-1; perhaps TRBD1 as D (6 bases). This CDR3 contains 14 residues. Between the trimmed V and J ends, which lost 3 bases and 2 bases, there was a span of 12 bases. The V gene's germline CDR1 is SGHRS and CDR2 YFSETQ. In DNA, the CDR3 is TGCGCCAGCAGCTCCTACGACAGGACCTACGAGCAGTACTTC. Translating gives CASSSYDRTYEQYF.

V and J are TRBV2 and TRBJ1-1; weak D call: TRBD1 (5 bases). Trimming took off 7 bases at V and 1 base at J, with 16 bases between the two ends. CDR3 size: 15 residues. CDR1 and CDR2 (germline): SNHLY, FYNNEI. The CDR3: CASTEIAGGNTEAFF. In nucleotides, the CDR3 is TGTGCCAGCACCGAAATTGCCGGGGGGAACACTGAAGCTTTCTTT.

This clone was seen just once. This sequence joins TRBV5-4 and TRBJ1-3, with D maybe TRBD1 (5 bases). The CDR3 is 15 amino acids. V lost 5 bases and J lost 0, with 12 bases in between. CDR1 SGHNT and CDR2 YYREEE come from the germline V gene (reference sequence). In DNA form, the CDR3 reads TGTGCCAGCAGTCGAGACAGCTACTCTGGAAACACCATATATTTT. Protein: CASSRDSYSGNTIYF.

V is TRBV5-1 and J is TRBJ2-1; 15 nucleotides line up with TRBD2. The CDR3 contains 15 residues. The V segment lost 4 bases and the J segment 7 bases; nucleotides outside the gene matches: 3. Germline V lookup: CDR1 SGHRS, CDR2 YFSETQ. The CDR3 bases are TGCGCCAGCAGCGGACTAGCGGGAGGGGATAATGAGCAGTTCTTC. This gives the protein CASSGLAGGDNEQFF.